These 19 T cell receptor beta chains originate from one sample sequenced in a study of cytomegalovirus exposure and HLA in healthy donors. Researchers ran the PCR with 60 Vbeta and 13 Jbeta primers. Assay used: immunoSEQ multiplex PCR; TCRdb lists only in-frame clones, some missing. The table includes around 93,000 clones, around four fifths detected once. Specimen: PBMCs. The receptors originated from a man aged 25 to 40 in good health and CMV-seropositive.

The chain couples TRBV5-1 to TRBJ1-4, with TRBD1 matching over 7 bases. The junction had 4 bases not matched to a gene; V was cut back by 5 bases and J by 3 bases. CDR3 size: 14 residues. The germline gives CDR1 SGHRS, CDR2 YFSETQ. As DNA, the CDR3 is TGCGCCAGCAGGGAGGGGGCAGCTAATGAAAAACTGTTTTTT. Protein sequence: CASREGAANEKLFF.

The CDR3, as DNA: TGTGCCAGCATTGGGACAGGGTTCAATGAGCAGTTCTTC. Residues: CASIGTGFNEQFF. The chain has TRBV6-5 and TRBJ2-1; 9 bases fit TRBD1. Germline V gene lookup returns CDR1 MNHEY and CDR2 SVGAGI. The CDR3 is 13 amino acids. Trimming took 7 bases from V and 6 from J; bases not matched to a gene: 4.

The chain couples TRBV6-5 to TRBJ1-3, with no clear D. Germline V gene sequence: CDR1 MNHEY, CDR2 SVGAGI. The CDR3 totals 13 residues. Deletions cut 10 bases from V and 4 bases from J, with 14 bases between. The CDR3 DNA follows: TGTGCCACCAAGTCGGCGGGGGGAAACACCATATATTTT. Translation gives CATKSAGGNTIYF.

The chain links TRBV4-2 to TRBJ2-7; 15 positions agree with TRBD2. There are 21 residues in the CDR3. With V trimmed by 0 bases and J by 7 bases, 19 bases remained unmatched. Germline V gives CDR1 LGHNA, CDR2 YNFKEQ. As DNA, the CDR3 is TGTGCCAGCAGCCAAGATAGCAGAACCGGACTAGCGGGAGGGCCGTCGAGGGAGCAGTACTTC. Its translation: CASSQDSRTGLAGGPSREQYF.

The rearrangement joins TRBV6-5 to TRBJ2-3; unclear D gene. The germline V gene has CDR1 MNHEY and CDR2 SVGAGI. V gave up 6 bases and J gave up 0 bases, with 7 bases separating them. The CDR3 extends over 13 amino acids. CDR3 protein: CASRFGSTDTQYF. For the CDR3, the DNA is TGTGCCAGCAGATTCGGTAGCACAGATACGCAGTATTTT.

V and J are TRBV27 and TRBJ2-5, with D maybe TRBD2 (6 bases). The DNA end is a closer match to TRBJ2-7, so the J assignment may be wrong. This CDR3 comprises 14 residues. Germline lookup yields CDR1 MNHEY and CDR2 SMNVEV (reference sequence). The CDR3 is CASSTPGLTYEQYF. The CDR3 DNA is TGTGCCAGCAGCACCCCGGGACTCACCTACGAGCAGTACTTC.

This chain links TRBV6-1 with TRBJ2-1; 9 bases line up with TRBD1. Germline V CDR1 and CDR2: MNHNS, SASEGT. With V trimmed by 7 bases and J by 9 bases, 13 bases remained unmatched. The CDR3 covers 15 residues. CDR3 sequence reads: CASNARDRARSEQFF. The CDR3 nucleotides are TGTGCCAGCAATGCCCGGGACAGGGCTCGCAGTGAGCAGTTCTTC.

The chain combines TRBV2 with TRBJ1-5; perhaps TRBD1 as D (6 bases). The CDR3 runs to 14 residues. The germline gives CDR1 SNHLY, CDR2 FYNNEI. The V end was cut by 5 bases, the J end by 3 bases, with 11 bases between. CDR3 nucleotide sequence: TGTGCCAGCAGTCAGGGGTCGAACAATCAGCCCCAGCATTTT. Translation gives CASSQGSNNQPQHF.

CDR3 protein: CASRRREAPSREQYF. The CDR3 DNA follows: TGTGCCAGCAGACGAAGGGAGGCACCCTCGCGGGAGCAGTACTTC. The V call is TRBV5-8, the J call TRBJ2-7, with a possible D match to TRBD2 (6 bases). Germline-derived CDR1 and CDR2 are SGHTS and YDEGEE. The V end was cut by 5 bases, the J end by 7 bases, with 22 bases between. There are 15 residues in the CDR3.

J is TRBJ2-7 and V is TRBV2; 7 positions match TRBD1. Germline V gene sequence: CDR1 SNHLY, CDR2 FYNNEI. The CDR3 consists of 15 residues. Trimming took 3 bases from V and 1 from J; bases not matched to a gene: 6. The CDR3 DNA reads as TGTGCCAGCAGTGATATTAGACAGGGATCCTACGAGCAGTACTTC. This codes for CASSDIRQGSYEQYF.

The chain recombines TRBV27 with TRBJ2-4; the D is unclear. This CDR3 spans 11 amino acids. Germline lookup yields CDR1 MNHEY and CDR2 SMNVEV (reference sequence). V lost 7 bases to trimming and J lost 4 bases, with 5 bases between them. CDR3 bases: TGTGCCAGCACCACAAAAAACATTCAGTACTTC. This gives the protein CASTTKNIQYF.

This rearrangement joins TRBV4-1 to TRBJ2-3; TRBD1 aligns across 7 bases. The V segment lost 0 bases and the J segment 2 bases; nucleotides outside the gene matches: 8. Germline-derived CDR1 and CDR2 are MGHRA and YSYEKL. The CDR3 runs to 17 residues. DNA of the CDR3: TGCGCCAGCAGCCAAGAGGGGCCAGGGGGTAACACAGATACGCAGTATTTT. It is translated as CASSQEGPGGNTDTQYF.

This sequence joins TRBV7-9 and TRBJ2-1; 8 positions agree with TRBD2. Germline loops: CDR1 SEHNR, CDR2 FQNEAQ (reference sequence). The trim removed 5 bases at V and 5 bases at J, leaving 11 bases unmatched. The CDR3 is 16 residues long. This CDR3 is CASSLDPGLGNNEQFF. The CDR3 nucleotides are TGTGCCAGCAGCCTCGATCCGGGACTAGGGAACAATGAGCAGTTCTTC.

The genes are TRBV30 and TRBJ2-5, with 10 bases identical to TRBD1. Germline V gene data show CDR1 as GTSNPN and CDR2 as SVGIG (reference sequence). The CDR3 contains 15 residues. With 0 bases clipped from V and 11 bases from J, the junction kept 12 bases outside the gene matches. Here the CDR3 DNA reads TGTGCCTGGAGTGTACCCGACAGGGGGCGATTGGAGCAGTACTTC. Its protein product is CAWSVPDRGRLEQYF.

This clone came up a few times. This chain joins TRBV5-5 and TRBJ1-1; D is unclear. The germline gives CDR1 SGHKS, CDR2 YYEKEE (reference sequence). V lost 1 base, J lost 2 bases, and 9 bases lay in between. The CDR3 runs 14 residues. The CDR3 here is CASSLYSSNTEAFF. The CDR3 DNA follows: TGTGCCAGCAGCTTGTACAGTTCCAACACTGAAGCTTTCTTT.

This clone was found a few times. The chain uses TRBV10-3 and TRBJ2-1; 7 positions agree with TRBD2. J was trimmed by 3 bases and V by 4 bases; bases with no gene match: 9. The CDR3 spans 16 residues. Per the germline V gene, CDR1 is ENHRY and CDR2 is SYGVKD. In DNA form, the CDR3 reads TGTGCCATCAGTGCGGGGAGCGGGACTGGCTACAATGAGCAGTTCTTC. Its translation: CAISAGSGTGYNEQFF.

In its sample, this clone was seen a few times. The V call is TRBV4-1, the J call TRBJ1-2, with D unresolved. The germline V and J ends were trimmed by 0 bases and 9 bases, with 5 bases remaining between them. The CDR3 contains 11 residues. CDR1 is MGHRA and CDR2 is YSYEKL in the germline V gene. CDR3 DNA: TGCGCCAGCAGCCAAGATCTCCGCTACACCTTC. This translates into CASSQDLRYTF.

The chain uses TRBV18 and TRBJ2-5; D call uncertain. The tail of the sequence fits TRBJ2-7 better, so the J call may be wrong. Germline CDR1 KGHSH, CDR2 LQKENI. This CDR3 is built from 15 residues. The CDR3 loop reads CASSPKQTLTYEQYF. The CDR3, as DNA: TGTGCCAGCTCACCAAAACAGACATTGACCTACGAGCAGTACTTC.

V usage is TRBV18 and J usage is TRBJ2-7, with D maybe TRBD2 (6 bases). CDR1 is KGHSH and CDR2 is LQKENI in the germline V gene. The CDR3 covers 13 residues. V lost 5 bases to trimming and J lost 4 bases, with 12 bases between them. CDR3 bases: TGTGCCAGCTCAAACCTGGGGACTTACGAGCAGTACTTC. Protein product: CASSNLGTYEQYF.